What follows describes a single T cell receptor beta chain. This clonotype was seen a few times. Its antigen is still unknown. No clone much larger than this one lies a single base away; base qualities are absent. Via the germline V gene, CDR1 is SGHRS and CDR2 YFSETQ. V drops 5 bases and J drops 6 bases, leaving 15 bases in between. Taken from cysteine to phenylalanine, the CDR3 has 13 residues. Only the CDR3 portion is preserved as DNA: 39 bases, with reading frame beginning at the first base. These data belong to a study of identical twins listed by TCRdb under 2016. For the wider study: The study deep-sequenced TCR alpha and beta repertoires from monozygotic twins, unrelated adults of various ages and cord blood to test whether fetal clonotypes persist. Replicate twin experiments were performed at different times using different library preparation protocols to rule out contamination.

Points the paper makes about the study in general: In monozygotic twins, recombination models systematically underestimated out-of-frame TCR alpha sharing, but the models matched the sharing seen between unrelated individuals. Invariant T cells such as MAIT and iNKT could partly confound zero-insertion analyses, though diverse VJ usage argued against this for most clonotypes. Abundant cord blood beta clonotypes carried fewer insertions; young adult naive repertoires showed a weaker similar trend, while memory repertoires showed none. The excess sharing between twins in beta out-of-frame sequences was weaker because fewer shared sequences reduced the signal-to-noise ratio. Conclusions relied on cross-sectional statistical analysis, since the same donors could not be followed over many years. Out-of-frame TCR alpha sequences shared between twins showed an excess of low generation-probability sequences compared with coincidental sharing between unrelated individuals.

All donors were healthy Caucasians. The twin cohort consisted of three pairs of female monozygotic twins, all aged roughly 18 to 30 years. The RNA used for TCR libraries was isolated from peripheral blood mononuclear cells. Library preparation was by 5' RACE. Instrument used: Illumina HiSeq 2000. A universal primer binding site was added through template switching, and the final cDNA carried a unique molecular identifier so that TCR cDNA molecules could be counted accurately. Specific primers in the conserved constant-segment region were used to synthesize first-strand cDNA for TCR alpha and beta chains. To control for contamination, each cDNA library was double barcoded with a SMART-Mk sample barcode plus Illumina barcodes. TruSeq adapter sequences, together with Illumina sample barcodes, were added in two successive PCR steps. Sequencing of the TCR alpha and beta cDNA libraries was done on the Illumina HiSeq platform using custom primers. The original pipeline was this. MiGEC was used to process raw reads and extract unique molecular identifiers, and MiXCR was used to find CDR3 positions. Recombination models were inferred per individual with the repgenHMM and IGoR tools using an EM algorithm. The analysis of shared clonotypes was done with the tcR package in R, with sharing normalized by the product of cloneset sizes. To study raw recombination without the effects of thymic and clonal selection, out-of-frame nonproductive sequences were analyzed. TCRdb itself trimmed the public reads at Q25 with fastp, ran MiXCR and retained productive beta chains. Under each unique CDR3 protein, matching rows form one entry showing the most common genes and DNA. The V and J calls were determined by TCRdb, not by the authors. This sample holds 550,000 to 700,000 distinct CDR3 sequences; nearly 10% were observed only once. The ten largest clones capture 2.5% to 3% of the sample.

These same data were also listed under a study on yellow fever vaccine responses in identical twins. Taken from the second paper: According to the authors, in identical twins the way T cells responded to vaccination appeared partly convergent and partly personalized. The study precisely tracked vaccine-responding T cell clones in identical twins.

Material: PBMCs. The TCR originated in a woman aged 18-29 years in good health. The V and J genes are TRBV5-1 and TRBJ2-7, with the D gene uncertain. The DNA sequence is TGCGCCAGCAGACGGACCGGCGGTTCCGAGCAGTACTTC. Protein translation: CASRRTGGSEQYF.